This T cell receptor beta chain appears in the sequencing data of a study of shared clonotypes between healthy human individuals. Study as a whole: Three plates each covered CD4 naive and memory; CD8 naive two, CD8 memory one.

Deep was the level at which the assay was run. Authors' methods: Sequence data from immunoSEQ were junction-only and lacked quality scores; consequently, filtering differed. TCRdb's table, derived via immunoSEQ multiplex PCR, lists solely in-frame clones and lacks some. V and J calls and clone size are those listed in that table; D and trimming were worked out from the DNA. The sample yields around 690,000 clones, roughly 91% seen once. The CDR3 sequence is 14 residues long. V was clipped by 5 bases and J by 7 bases; unmatched bases: 13. Germline V gene lookup returns CDR1 SQVTM and CDR2 ANQGSEA. This clone was counted a single time. What it recognizes is unknown. Study findings and constraints: What naive subsets generally showed was a larger estimated richness than memory subsets showed.

The clonotype was recovered from a man between 18 and 29 years old in good health. Some clones in this sample may be carry-over from other donors' samples. Specimen: memory CD8+ T cells from PBMCs. Sample subset: CD45RO+ cells pooled with CCR7-negative TemRA cells. This chain connects TRBV29-1 to TRBJ2-5, with TRBD2 identical over 7 bases. Written as DNA, the CDR3 is TGCAGCGTTTGGGCGGGAGTGGAATTGGGGACCCAGTACTTC. The encoded protein is CSVWAGVELGTQYF.